The subject of this entry is one T cell receptor (beta chain). The sample originates from a study of quantifying T cell responses using KT2 cells. About the research overall: RNA was reverse transcribed with TCR alpha and beta constant-region primers.

Germline V gives CDR1 GTSNPN, CDR2 SVGIG (reference sequence). The CDR3 is made up of 14 amino acids. V was trimmed by 2 bases and J by 4 bases, leaving 12 bases between them. The cDNA 3' end received a ligated oligonucleotide with a UMI. First-round PCR used around 4 cycles and beta primers RC1.1 and RC1.2 covering TRBC1 and TRBC2. One entry per CDR3 protein, called by TCRdb with MiXCR from the UMI-ligation and nested PCR reads. The top ten clones hold 8% to 13% of a sample with 40,000 to 60,000 distinct CDR3 sequences, roughly 10% of them seen once. Material for sequencing was PBMCs spiked with cells of the T cell clone KT2. This sequence was found in a human donor. The chain carries TRBV30 and TRBJ2-1; no firm D call. The CDR3 region is CAWSFWTQYNEQFF. The CDR3 nucleotides are TGTGCCTGGAGTTTCTGGACGCAATACAATGAGCAGTTCTTC.